What follows is one T cell receptor beta chain and its context. What antigen it recognizes has not been identified. There are no base qualities to consult, and no much larger clone falls within one base. TCRbeta CDR3 regions were amplified from genomic DNA by means of the immunoSEQ Assay, a bias-controlled multiplex PCR. In the source study's methods: Within the assay, amplification of reference gene primers was used to estimate how many nucleated cells each sample contained. Sequence reads were collapsed and filtered to measure the absolute abundance of every unique TCRbeta CDR3 rearrangement. Productive Simpson clonality was computed per sample as the square root of Simpson's diversity index over productive rearrangements. TCRdb took this table from immuneACCESS and kept in-frame rearrangements with V and J called. Such tables lack part of the clones; where checked against another copy, unresolved V genes explain under half of the gap, and the rest is unexplained. The D gene and trimming were derived from the DNA, and the V and J assignments and clone size from that table. The sample has about 100,000 clones on record, just under 85% of them singletons. In total, the top ten clones hold 13% of the sample.

The data originate from a study of blood T cell repertoires in COVID-19 (TCRdb year 2020). Turning to the overall study: Samples from collaborators originated in the United States, Italy and Spain and spanned both the acute and convalescent phases of COVID-19. The prospective study material was composed of cDNA or gDNA derived from T cells, B-cell-depleted T cells, or PBMCs. Deeply sampled blood TCRbeta repertoires from subjects exposed to, actively infected with, or recovered from COVID-19 were included in the dataset. A freely available public database, intended as a resource for researchers studying the immune response to SARS-CoV-2, is where the repertoires were released. The samples were drawn from two sources: the first 160 participants of the ongoing ImmuneRACE study, and 1,000 to 1,500 subjects contributed by 6 global collaborators. Sample metadata almost always included a de-identified subject ID, COVID-19 status, age in years and sex. Where available, HLA class I and class II types were taken from metadata supplied by the sample provider and were not determined by assay-based typing. The paper as a whole reports these results and caveats: The quantity of clinical and demographic metadata differed by source and by participant and was supplied without curation.

The collaborating institutions used their own protocols to collect whole blood in K2EDTA tubes. For TCRbeta analysis, collaborator samples were shipped as frozen whole blood, as isolated PBMCs, or as DNA extracted from either sample type. The clonotype comes from a man aged 50 to 59 with active or convalescent COVID-19. Sequenced: peripheral blood.

The CDR3 is CATRGGQRGTGELFF. Read as DNA, the sequence is TGTGCCACCAGGGGCGGACAGAGAGGGACCGGGGAGCTGTTTTTT. The chain joins TRBV24-1 to TRBJ2-2; a weak D assignment points to TRBD1 (6 bases agree). Measured from the cysteine to the phenylalanine, the CDR3 is 15 residues long. This entry keeps only the CDR3 DNA: 45 bases, framed from base 1. The germline V gene provides CDR1 KGHDR and CDR2 SFDVKD. Between the V and J ends, shortened by 7 bases and 5 bases respectively, the junction contains 16 bases.